The next 30 T cell receptor beta chains were all read from a single sample in a study of cytomegalovirus exposure and HLA in healthy donors. Some clones are missing from TCRdb's copy, which holds only in-frame ones; the method was immunoSEQ multiplex PCR. The table shows some 200,000 clones, with approximately 86% occurring only once. The specimen was PBMCs. Receptors were obtained from a young man in good health and CMV-seropositive.

This clone was detected only once. The genes are TRBV10-3 and TRBJ1-1, with 9 positions matching TRBD1. J gave up 6 bases and V 11 bases, and 13 bases lay outside the gene matches. Germline V CDR1 and CDR2: ENHRY, SYGVKD. The length of the CDR3 is 14 residues. The CDR3 DNA reads TGTGCCGCCGGACAGGGGATCGGGTCGGCTGAAGCTTTCTTT. It specifies CAAGQGIGSAEAFF.

Regarding this clone: One end of the junction does not line up with germline, which may come from a read error. The chain links TRBV6-5 to TRBJ1-5, with D maybe TRBD1 (5 bases). The CDR3 is 15 residues long. CDR1 is MNHEY, CDR2 SVGAGI, per germline. The CDR3 reads CASSYSRQGKQPQHF. DNA of the CDR3: TGTGCCAGCAGTTACTCGAGGCAGGGCAAGCAGCCCCAGCATTTT.

Regarding this clone: A read error may account for a junction end that differs from germline. The CDR3 spells CASNIGTASYGYTF. CDR3 in DNA: TGTGCCAGTAATATAGGGACAGCAAGCTATGGCTACACCTTC. V is TRBV19 and J is TRBJ1-2; 7 bases are shared with TRBD1. CDR1 and CDR2 from the germline V gene are LNHDA and SQIVND (reference sequence). This CDR3 has 14 residues.

The chain combines TRBV7-2 with TRBJ2-7, with D possibly matching TRBD2 (5 bases). The CDR3 is made up of 14 amino acids. V was shortened by 1 base and J by 3 bases, with 10 bases between the two germline ends. CDR1 and CDR2 (germline): SGHTA, FQGNSA. The CDR3 nucleotides read TGTGCCAGCAGCTTAGGCTTACGGGACTACGAGCAGTACTTC. Its protein product is CASSLGLRDYEQYF.

CDR3 DNA sequence: TGTGCCAGCAGCTTACAGGGACAGGGCCCCTATGGCTACACCTTC. This translates into CASSLQGQGPYGYTF. This chain uses TRBV7-9 with TRBJ1-2, with TRBD1 matching 9 bases. V lost 2 bases to trimming and J lost 4 bases; unmatched junction nucleotides: 5. The germline gives CDR1 SEHNR, CDR2 FQNEAQ (reference sequence). The CDR3 contains 15 residues.

CDR3 DNA sequence: TGTGCCAGCAGTAATGGATGGGCCAACACTGAAGCTTTCTTT. Its protein is CASSNGWANTEAFF. This rearrangement joins TRBV2 to TRBJ1-1; no clear D. V gave up 5 bases and J gave up 2 bases, with 12 bases separating them. The germline gives CDR1 SNHLY, CDR2 FYNNEI. CDR3 length: 14 residues. Full variable domain (remainder filled in from reference TRBV2 and TRBJ1-1): EPEVTQTPSHQVTQMGQEVILRCVPISNHLYFYWYRQILGQKVEFLVSFYNNEISEKSEIFDDQFSVERPDGSNFTLKIRSTKLEDSAMYFCASSNGWANTEAFFGQGTRLTVV.

J is TRBJ1-2 and V is TRBV6-6; no firm D call. V lost 6 bases to trimming and J lost 1 base, with 12 bases between them. The CDR3 extends over 14 amino acids. CDR1 is MNHNY, CDR2 SVGAGI, per germline (reference sequence). In DNA form, the CDR3 reads TGTGCCAGCAGCCCCCGCCTGGGTAACTATGGCTACACCTTC. Amino acid sequence: CASSPRLGNYGYTF.

The chain links TRBV11-1 to TRBJ2-1; D gene uncertain. CDR3 length: 12 amino acids. Germline CDR1 is SGHAT and CDR2 is FQDESV (reference sequence). Deletions cut 1 base from V and 6 bases from J, with 4 bases between. The CDR3: CASSLVRNEQFF. DNA for the CDR3: TGTGCCAGCAGCTTAGTTCGCAATGAGCAGTTCTTC. The entire variable domain, with the rest obtained from reference TRBV11-1 and TRBJ2-1, is as follows: EAEVAQSPRYKITEKSQAVAFWCDPISGHATLYWYRQILGQGPELLVQFQDESVVDDSQLPKDRFSAERLKGVDSTLKIQPAELGDSAMYLCASSLVRNEQFFGPGTRLTVL.

V is TRBV19 and J is TRBJ2-5; TRBD2 is a possible D gene (6 bases). Trimming took off 2 bases at V and 2 bases at J, with 15 bases between the two ends. Germline V gives CDR1 LNHDA, CDR2 SQIVND (reference sequence). CDR3 length: 16 residues. The CDR3 spells CASSIPWRGNQETQYF. The CDR3 DNA sequence: TGTGCCAGTAGTATACCCTGGCGGGGTAATCAAGAGACCCAGTACTTC.

J is TRBJ2-1 and V is TRBV4-1, with 7 bases lining up with TRBD2. J was trimmed by 9 bases and V by 0 bases; bases with no gene match: 23. The CDR3 spans 20 residues. Looked up from germline, CDR1 is MGHRA and CDR2 is YSYEKL. CDR3 residues: CASSQDIAPRSSGVRTEQFF. CDR3 DNA: TGCGCCAGCAGCCAAGATATTGCCCCCAGGTCTAGCGGAGTTAGGACTGAGCAGTTCTTC.

CDR3 region: CASSSRGVHGYTF. The CDR3 coding sequence is TGTGCCAGCAGCTCCCGGGGGGTTCATGGCTACACCTTC. V and J are TRBV7-2 and TRBJ1-2; TRBD1 is a possible D gene (5 bases). Germline assignment: CDR1 SGHTA and CDR2 FQGNSA. The length of the CDR3 is 13 residues. Trimming took off 4 bases at V and 6 bases at J, with 12 bases between the two ends.

The chain has TRBV5-6 and TRBJ1-4; TRBD1 matches at 9 bases. Trimming cost V 4 bases and J 2 bases; bases outside gene matches: 6. Looked up from germline, CDR1 is SGHDT and CDR2 is YYEEEE. The CDR3 has 16 amino acids. CDR3 region: CASSLLGTGTNEKLFF. DNA of the CDR3: TGTGCCAGCAGCCTCCTCGGGACAGGGACTAATGAAAAACTGTTTTTT. Complete variable domain (other parts from reference TRBV5-6 and TRBJ1-4): DAGVTQSPTHLIKTRGQQVTLRCSPKSGHDTVSWYQQALGQGPQFIFQYYEEEERQRGNFPDRFSGHQFPNYSSELNVNALLLGDSALYLCASSLLGTGTNEKLFFGSGTQLSVL.

This clone was seen more than once but under ten times. This sequence joins TRBV6-5 and TRBJ2-7; 7 bases agree with TRBD1. Germline V gene lookup returns CDR1 MNHEY and CDR2 SVGAGI. V trimming: 4 bases; J trimming: 4 bases; junction bases outside the gene matches: 10. The CDR3 has 15 amino acids. In DNA form, the CDR3 reads TGTGCCAGCAGTTCACACAGGGGAGCCACGTACGAGCAGTACTTC. Residues: CASSSHRGATYEQYF.

A remark on this clone: Its ends do not fully match the called genes, so a read error is possible. The rearrangement uses TRBV7-7 and TRBJ1-5; D is unresolved. Germline V gene lookup returns CDR1 SSHAT and CDR2 FNYEAQ (reference sequence). The CDR3 is made up of 16 amino acids. CDR3 loop: CASSPLLHTSNQPQHF. The CDR3 DNA sequence: TGTGCTAGCAGCCCGCTTCTCCACACTAGCAATCAGCCCCAGCATTTT.

The sample holds a few counts of this clone. The chain employs TRBV9 and TRBJ2-7; unclear D gene. Trimming shortened V by 0 bases and J by 6 bases, and 7 bases separated the two germline ends. Germline V CDR1 and CDR2: SGDLS, YYNGEE. The CDR3 covers 12 residues. The CDR3 is CASSVEVGEQYF. The CDR3 DNA sequence: TGTGCCAGCAGCGTAGAGGTAGGCGAGCAGTACTTC.

The V call is TRBV7-3, the J call TRBJ2-3; no firm D call. CDR1 is SGHTA and CDR2 is FQGTGA in the germline V gene. V was cut by 5 bases and J by 2 bases, with 5 bases left in between. This CDR3 has 12 amino acids. In nucleotides, the CDR3 is TGTGCCAGCAGCCCGAACACAGATACGCAGTATTTT. The encoded protein is CASSPNTDTQYF.

V is TRBV9 and J is TRBJ1-6, with D unresolved. CDR3 length equals 13 residues. Trimming stripped 3 bases from V and 4 bases from J, with 5 bases between. Germline CDR1 reads SGDLS; CDR2 reads YYNGEE. CDR3 amino acids: CASSESYNSPLHF. CDR3 DNA: TGTGCCAGCAGCGAAAGTTATAATTCACCCCTCCACTTT.

V usage is TRBV4-2 and J usage is TRBJ2-7; 11 nucleotides agree with TRBD2. CDR3 length equals 18 residues. The V gene end was trimmed by 6 bases and the J gene end by 2 bases; junction bases not matched to a gene: 15. CDR1 is LGHNA, CDR2 YNFKEQ, per germline. The CDR3 bases are TGTGCCAGCAGGGCGGCGCTAGCGGGAGGCACCCGAGCCTACGAGCAGTACTTC. Translation gives CASRAALAGGTRAYEQYF.

The chain links TRBV6-6 to TRBJ1-5, with 10 bases matching TRBD1. Trimming took 6 bases from V and 2 from J; bases not matched to a gene: 7. Germline CDR1 is MNHNY and CDR2 is SVGAGI (reference sequence). There are 16 residues in the CDR3. The CDR3 spells CASSLGQGMGNQPQHF. The DNA for the CDR3 is TGTGCCAGCAGCCTGGGACAGGGGATGGGCAATCAGCCCCAGCATTTT.

This clone was observed a single time. This chain links TRBV27 with TRBJ2-7; possible D gene TRBD2, 6 bases. Germline assignment: CDR1 MNHEY and CDR2 SMNVEV (reference sequence). The CDR3 length is 14 residues. V was pared by 2 bases and J by 3 bases, with 11 bases between. CDR3 in amino acids: CASSLERGLYEQYF. The DNA of the CDR3 is TGTGCCAGCAGTTTAGAACGGGGACTCTACGAGCAGTACTTC.

This clone was counted between two and nine times. The chain links TRBV5-1 to TRBJ1-2, with 9 bases matching TRBD1. CDR1 SGHRS and CDR2 YFSETQ come from the germline V gene. There are 12 residues in the CDR3. V trimming: 4 bases; J trimming: 8 bases; junction bases outside the gene matches: 3. The chain's CDR3 is CASSGTGIGYTF. In DNA form, the CDR3 reads TGCGCCAGCAGCGGGACAGGGATCGGCTACACCTTC.

The rearrangement uses TRBV30 and TRBJ1-2; no clear D gene. The germline V gene has CDR1 GTSNPN and CDR2 SVGIG (reference sequence). This CDR3 is 11 amino acids long. The V end was cut by 7 bases, the J end by 8 bases, with 14 bases between. The DNA of the CDR3 is TGTGCCTTATCGGGGATAGGCGGCTACACCTTC. Its protein product is CALSGIGGYTF.

With respect to this clone: This specimen includes other DNA sequences encoding the same CDR3. The chain carries TRBV2 and TRBJ2-5, with unresolved D. The length of the CDR3 is 13 residues. Germline CDR1 reads SNHLY; CDR2 reads FYNNEI. Trimming stripped 1 base from V and 0 bases from J, with 3 bases between. Here the CDR3 DNA reads TGTGCCAGCAGTGAAGGGTACCAAGAGACCCAGTACTTC. Translation gives CASSEGYQETQYF.

V is TRBV14 and J is TRBJ2-5, with D maybe TRBD2 (5 bases). CDR3 size: 17 residues. Trimming removed 0 bases from V and 5 bases from J, with 19 bases in between. The V gene's germline CDR1 is SGHDN and CDR2 FVKESK. The CDR3 here is CASSQDGFRYRRETQYF. The CDR3 nucleotides are TGTGCCAGCAGCCAAGACGGGTTCCGCTATAGGAGGGAGACCCAGTACTTC.

The chain recombines TRBV4-1 with TRBJ2-7, with D possibly TRBD1 on 5 matching bases. Per germline, CDR1 MGHRA and CDR2 YSYEKL. CDR3 length: 17 amino acids. Trimming removed 4 bases from V and 0 bases from J, with 19 bases in between. The CDR3 reads CASSPGKVALVSYEQYF. The DNA of the CDR3 is TGCGCCAGCAGCCCAGGGAAAGTCGCCCTTGTCTCCTACGAGCAGTACTTC.

The CDR3 protein is CASSSGTSGRPGELFF. The CDR3 region has the DNA TGTGCCAGCAGCTCCGGGACTAGCGGGAGACCCGGGGAGCTGTTTTTT. The V gene is TRBV7-3, the J gene TRBJ2-2; 14 nucleotides agree with TRBD2. The CDR3 is 16 residues long. The germline V gene has CDR1 SGHTA and CDR2 FQGTGA. V shed 4 bases and J 6 bases; nucleotides not matched to a gene: 4. Combining the CDR3 with reference TRBV7-3 and TRBJ2-2 gives the whole variable domain GAGVSQTPSNKVTEKGKYVELRCDPISGHTALYWYRQSLGQGPEFLIYFQGTGAADDSGLPNDRFFAVRPEGSVSTLKIQRTERGDSAVYLCASSSGTSGRPGELFFGEGSRLTVL.

The chain has TRBV7-9 and TRBJ2-3; 9 nucleotides match TRBD1. The CDR3 totals 15 residues. Germline-derived CDR1 and CDR2 are SEHNR and FQNEAQ (reference sequence). J was trimmed by 5 bases and V by 4 bases; bases with no gene match: 7. The CDR3 is CASSSLQGARDTQYF. CDR3 DNA sequence: TGTGCCAGCAGCTCACTACAGGGGGCGAGAGATACGCAGTATTTT.

This clone occurred a few times. The V and J genes are TRBV9 and TRBJ1-2, with D possibly matching TRBD1 (5 bases). Trimming cost V 0 bases and J 8 bases, with 20 bases left between them. Germline-derived CDR1 and CDR2 are SGDLS and YYNGEE. The length of the CDR3 is 16 residues. CDR3 nucleotides: TGTGCCAGCAGCGTAGCATCAAGGGGCGCCCCGGGCGGCTACACCTTC. Translating gives CASSVASRGAPGGYTF.

This chain links TRBV2 with TRBJ2-2; D is ambiguous. The CDR3 spans 14 residues. From germline, CDR1 is SNHLY and CDR2 FYNNEI. Between the trimmed V and J ends, which lost 1 base and 0 bases, there was a span of 3 bases. In DNA, the CDR3 is TGTGCCAGCAGTGAAGGTGCGAACACCGGGGAGCTGTTTTTT. It is translated as CASSEGANTGELFF.

The chain links TRBV9 to TRBJ2-3; possibly TRBD2 for D (6 bases). Between the trimmed V and J ends, which lost 0 bases and 0 bases, there was a span of 14 bases. The germline gives CDR1 SGDLS, CDR2 YYNGEE. This CDR3 has 17 amino acids. CDR3 nucleotide sequence: TGTGCCAGCAGCGTAGAAGTGGGAGGCCCTAGCACAGATACGCAGTATTTT. This encodes CASSVEVGGPSTDTQYF.